The rows below give T cell receptor beta chains drawn from one sample of a study of cytomegalovirus exposure and HLA in healthy donors. Only in-frame clones appear in the TCRdb table, and some are missing; sequencing was by immunoSEQ multiplex PCR. Of around 140,000 clones listed, about three quarters are singletons. Sequences were obtained from PBMCs. These receptors were taken from a woman aged 18-30 years in good health and CMV-seronegative. CDR3s include the opening cysteine and the closing phenylalanine or tryptophan. D genes are given only for firm matches. Some rows have no size entry. The others give once, few or many, or a class for an expanded clone.

>TRBJ1-1|NA|TRBV18|NA
TGTGCCAGCTCCCCCCGACAGAACACTGAAGCTTTCTTT
CASSPRQNTEAFF
>TRBJ1-1|NA|TRBV30|NA
TGTGCCTGGAGTTTTACGCAGGGCTCAACTGAAGCTTTCTTT
CAWSFTQGSTEAFF
>TRBJ2-1|TRBD2|TRBV4-1|once
TGCGCCAGCAGCCGGCCTGACCTAGCGGGAGGAATTCGCAATGAGCAGTTCTTC
CASSRPDLAGGIRNEQFF
>TRBJ1-2|TRBD1|TRBV7-2|NA
TGTGCCAGCAGCCCCCATTCCATGAGGGGGCGCCAATATGGCTACACCTTC
CASSPHSMRGRQYGYTF
>TRBJ1-2|TRBD1|TRBV19|NA
TGTGCCAGTAGTACCGACCGGGACAGATATAACTATGGCTACACCTTC
CASSTDRDRYNYGYTF
>TRBJ2-2|NA|TRBV4-1|few
TGCGCCAGCAGCCAAGCCTTAGGGGCGCAGCCAACCCAGCACACCGGGGAGCTGTTTTTT
CASSQALGAQPTQHTGELFF
>TRBJ1-5|NA|TRBV19|NA
TGTGCCAGTAGTATATCAGGGGCCAGCAATCAGCCCCAGCATTTT
CASSISGASNQPQHF
>TRBJ1-1|NA|TRBV30|NA
TGTGCCTGGGGGAGGAGGACCACTGAAGCTTTCTTT
CAWGRRTTEAFF
>TRBJ1-1|NA|TRBV30|NA
TGTGCCTGGAGTATGTCTTCGAAGGGGCTTTCGAACACTGAAGCTTTCTTT
CAWSMSSKGLSNTEAFF
>TRBJ2-3|TRBD2|TRBV6-4|few
TGTGCCAGCAGTGAGCTAGCGGGAAGCACAGATACGCAGTATTTT
CASSELAGSTDTQYF
>TRBJ2-3|NA|TRBV7-7|NA
TGTGCCAGCAGCCCCCAGGGATCCGATACGCAGTATTTT
CASSPQGSDTQYF
>TRBJ2-7|TRBD2|TRBV15|NA
TGTGCCACCAGCAGCCTACCTCTAGCGGGCCCGAGCTCCTACGAGCAGTACTTC
CATSSLPLAGPSSYEQYF
>TRBJ2-2|TRBD1|TRBV7-9|NA
TGTGCCAGCAGCACACAGGGGGCCGTGGGCACCGGGGAGCTGTTTTTT
CASSTQGAVGTGELFF
>TRBJ2-3|TRBD2|TRBV30|NA
TGTGCCTGGAGTGTATCCCGGACTAGCGGGAGGGGGGATACGCAGTATTTT
CAWSVSRTSGRGDTQYF
>TRBJ1-1|NA|TRBV5-4|NA
TGTGCCAGCAGCTCCGATATGCAGACTGAAGCTTTCTTT
CASSSDMQTEAFF
>TRBJ1-4|TRBD1|TRBV2|NA
TGTGCCAGCAGCGAGCCGAAGCAGGGGGCAGGGGAAAAACTGTTTTTT
CASSEPKQGAGEKLFF
>TRBJ2-7|TRBD1|TRBV7-9|once
TGTGCCAGCAGCCAGGGTCGAACAGCCGGGACAGGGAGGGGCGAGCAGTACTTC
CASSQGRTAGTGRGEQYF
>TRBJ1-2|NA|TRBV5-1|NA
TGCGCCAGCAGCTTAGGACAGCTAACTAACTATGGCTACACCTTC
CASSLGQLTNYGYTF
>TRBJ2-3|NA|TRBV5-1|NA
TGCGCCAGCAGCTTAACAGGAGTAAATACGCAGTATTTT
CASSLTGVNTQYF
>TRBJ1-5|NA|TRBV27|NA
TGTGCCAGCAGCCCCGAGAGGGGGGGGTATAGCAATCAGCCCCAGCATTTT
CASSPERGGYSNQPQHF
>TRBJ2-7|NA|TRBV5-1|NA
TGCGCCAGCAGCTTGTCGGTATTAAACGAGCAGTACTTC
CASSLSVLNEQYF
>TRBJ2-3|TRBD2|TRBV18|NA
TGTGCCAGCTCCCCACAGCGCGGGAGGAGCACAGATACGCAGTATTTT
CASSPQRGRSTDTQYF
>TRBJ2-5|NA|TRBV5-4|once
TGTGCCAGCAGCTACAGGGCCCAAGAGACCCAGTACTTC
CASSYRAQETQYF
>TRBJ2-1|NA|TRBV29-1|NA
TGCAGCGCTCAACAGTCCTTCAATGAGCAGTTCTTC
CSAQQSFNEQFF
>TRBJ2-5|TRBD1|TRBV15|NA
TGTGCCACCAGCAGACTTCAGGGGGACCAAGAGACCCAGTACTTC
CATSRLQGDQETQYF
>TRBJ1-5|TRBD1|TRBV6-1|NA
TGTGCCAGCTCAGGGGGGACAGTTTTCAATCAGCCCCAGCATTTT
CASSGGTVFNQPQHF
>TRBJ2-5|TRBD2|TRBV19|NA
TGTGCCAGTAGTATCTCACTAGCGTCCTTGGGGTTAGAGACCCAGTACTTC
CASSISLASLGLETQYF
>TRBJ2-3|NA|TRBV5-1|NA
TGCGCCAGCAGCTTGGGTCAGGATGGAGATACGCAGTATTTT
CASSLGQDGDTQYF
>TRBJ2-7|NA|TRBV6-1|NA
TGTGCCAGCAGTGAATGGGACAACTACTACGAGCAGTACTTC
CASSEWDNYYEQYF